Below are 16 T cell receptor beta chains sequenced from a single sample in a study (dated by TCRdb to the mid-2010s). The method was RT-PCR. Instrument used: Illumina MiSeq. Clones were called with MiXCR by TCRdb after fastp trimmed the public reads at Q25, and only in-frame beta chains were retained. Identical CDR3 protein sequences are pooled into one entry, listed with their most common genes and DNA. The sample contains more than 550,000 distinct CDR3 sequences, around 14% of them found a single time. The ten biggest clones cover 3.6% of the sample. The material sequenced was memory CD4+ T cells from blood. These TCRs come from a female donor in good health, serving as a healthy control.

This clonotype was found a few times. The rearrangement uses TRBV2 and TRBJ1-5; no reliable D call. This CDR3 spans 11 amino acids. CDR1 is SNHLY, CDR2 FYNNEI, per germline. V lost 3 bases, J lost 9 bases, and 6 bases lay in between. This CDR3 reads CASSDLGPQHF. As DNA, the CDR3 is TGTGCCAGCAGTGATTTGGGGCCCCAGCATTTT.

This clonotype was observed a few times. The gene calls are TRBV6-6 and TRBJ1-2; perhaps TRBD1 as D (5 bases). V gave up 7 bases and J gave up 0 bases, with 18 bases separating them. The germline V gene has CDR1 MNHNY and CDR2 SVGAGI (reference sequence). The CDR3 is 16 residues long. CDR3 coding DNA: TGTGCCAGCACCCAGGGCGATATGGGCGCTAACTATGGCTACACCTTC. This translates into CASTQGDMGANYGYTF.

Comment on this clonotype: This sequence may be a read error, since a much larger clone differs from it by one base. The rearrangement joins TRBV20-1 to TRBJ2-5; a weak D match, TRBD1 (6 bases). CDR1 DFQATT and CDR2 SNEGSKA come from the germline V gene (reference sequence). CDR3 length: 12 amino acids. Here the CDR3 DNA reads TGCAGTTCTAGAAGGGGGACGGAGACCCAGTACTTC. Its protein product is CSSRRGTETQYF.

The chain links TRBV3-1 to TRBJ1-3; the D is unclear. The CDR3 spans 18 residues. V was shortened by 0 bases and J by 1 base, with 16 bases between the two germline ends. Germline V gives CDR1 LGHDT, CDR2 YNNKEL (reference sequence). CDR3 in amino acids: CASSQDLRDSISGNTIYF. CDR3 coding DNA: TGTGCCAGCAGCCAAGATTTGCGGGATTCTATTTCTGGAAACACCATATATTTT.

This clonotype has a handful of counts. This sequence joins TRBV6-6 and TRBJ1-5, with D uncertain. CDR1 and CDR2 (germline): MNHNY, SVGAGI (reference sequence). The CDR3 consists of 15 residues. V was pared by 5 bases and J by 4 bases, with 15 bases between. The CDR3: CASSHPSGGNQPQHF. For the CDR3, the DNA is TGTGCCAGCAGTCACCCGAGCGGCGGGAATCAGCCCCAGCATTTT.

Concerning this clonotype: This may come from a read error, since a much larger clone is one base off. The chain uses TRBV5-1 and TRBJ2-1, with TRBD2 matching over 8 bases. Trimming took 2 bases from V and 8 from J; bases not matched to a gene: 6. Germline lookup yields CDR1 SGHRS and CDR2 YFSETQ. CDR3 length: 14 amino acids. In nucleotides, the CDR3 is TGCGCCAGCAGCTTTGTAGCGGGACTCGATGAGCAGTTCTTC. It is translated as CASSFVAGLDEQFF.

The rearrangement joins TRBV7-2 to TRBJ1-1; no clear D. CDR1 is SGHTA and CDR2 is FQGNSA in the germline V gene. This CDR3 is built from 11 residues. Trimming removed 8 bases from V and 5 bases from J, with 9 bases in between. CDR3 DNA: TGTGCCAGCCGGGGATTGACTGAAGCTTTCTTT. Encoded protein: CASRGLTEAFF.

The CDR3 nucleotides read TGTGCCAGCAGTCCCCTTGGATCCGGGACAGGGATCAGCATTCAGTACTTC. Translating it yields CASSPLGSGTGISIQYF. The rearrangement uses TRBV27 and TRBJ2-4; 9 bases agree with TRBD1. The CDR3 runs to 17 residues. CDR1 is MNHEY and CDR2 is SMNVEV in the germline V gene (reference sequence). V shed 5 bases and J 9 bases; nucleotides not matched to a gene: 17.

The V gene is TRBV28, the J gene TRBJ1-2, with TRBD1 identical over 7 bases. Germline CDR1 and CDR2: MDHEN and SYDVKM. V shed 3 bases, J shed 8 bases, and the junction held 9 bases outside the gene matches. CDR3 length equals 14 residues. The CDR3 nucleotides read TGTGCCAGCAGTTTTGGTGTGGCGGGACAGGGCTACACCTTC. It encodes CASSFGVAGQGYTF.

The chain recombines TRBV7-8 with TRBJ2-3; TRBD1 matches at 9 bases. J gave up 4 bases and V 0 bases, and 5 bases lay outside the gene matches. Germline V CDR1 and CDR2: SGHVS, FQNEAQ. This CDR3 is built from 16 residues. The CDR3 DNA follows: TGTGCCAGCAGCTTAGCCGGGACAGGGCACCCAGATACGCAGTATTTT. It translates to CASSLAGTGHPDTQYF.

This rearrangement joins TRBV30 to TRBJ2-3; no clear D gene. Per the germline V gene, CDR1 is GTSNPN and CDR2 is SVGIG (reference sequence). This CDR3 region has 14 residues. V lost 8 bases and J 3 bases, leaving 18 bases between the germline ends. CDR3 region: CASSIQASTDTQYF. CDR3 nucleotides: TGTGCCAGTAGTATCCAGGCCTCGACAGATACGCAGTATTTT.

This clonotype occurred a few times. The chain joins TRBV30 to TRBJ2-7; 7 positions agree with TRBD2. Per the germline V gene, CDR1 is GTSNPN and CDR2 is SVGIG (reference sequence). CDR3 size: 11 residues. The junction had 3 bases not matched to a gene; V was cut back by 7 bases and J by 3 bases. The CDR3 sequence: CAYAGVYEQYF. CDR3 nucleotide sequence: TGTGCCTACGCGGGAGTCTACGAGCAGTACTTC.

This clonotype was detected a few times. The chain has TRBV27 and TRBJ2-5; 9 bases are shared with TRBD1. The CDR3 sequence is 13 residues long. From germline, CDR1 is MNHEY and CDR2 SMNVEV (reference sequence). Unmatched junction bases numbered 1, after V lost 3 bases and J lost 5 bases. CDR3 in amino acids: CASSFDRGETQYF. The CDR3 DNA follows: TGTGCCAGCAGTTTCGACAGGGGGGAGACCCAGTACTTC.

This clonotype was picked up many times. This chain joins TRBV20-1 and TRBJ2-1; 7 bases map to TRBD1. The CDR3 length is 13 residues. J gave up 10 bases and V 2 bases, and 8 bases lay outside the gene matches. Germline V gives CDR1 DFQATT, CDR2 SNEGSKA (reference sequence). Here the CDR3 reads CSARSGTALEQFF. In DNA form, the CDR3 reads TGCAGTGCTAGATCCGGGACAGCACTCGAGCAGTTCTTC.

The V call is TRBV7-2, the J call TRBJ1-1, with 9 bases that match TRBD1. The trim removed 6 bases at V and 0 bases at J, leaving 8 bases unmatched. Looked up from germline, CDR1 is SGHTA and CDR2 is FQGNSA. The CDR3 spans 16 residues. The CDR3 is CASSNTGTGLNTEAFF. The CDR3 coding sequence is TGTGCCAGCAGTAACACCGGGACAGGGCTGAACACTGAAGCTTTCTTT.

As concerns this clonotype: The junction does not match germline at one end; this may be a read error. The rearrangement uses TRBV24-1 and TRBJ2-7, with D possibly being TRBD1 (5 bases). The CDR3 totals 12 residues. The germline CDR1 and CDR2 sequences are KGHDR and SFDVKD. Written as DNA, the CDR3 is TGTGCCACCAGTAGGGGTTCCTCCGAGCAGTACTTC. This sequence encodes CATSRGSSEQYF.